What follows describes a single TCR beta chain. Antigen: not known. Germline V gives CDR1 SGHTA, CDR2 FQGNSA. V was pared by 2 bases and J by 7 bases, with 17 bases between. The CDR3 is 16 amino acids. Researchers reported that TCR beta cDNA libraries carried unique molecular identifiers. Input of about 0.85 to 10 million T cells yielded a few hundred thousand cDNA molecules. TCRdb fed the PCR reads into MiXCR, producing one record per CDR3 protein. The sample has 500,000 to 600,000 distinct CDR3 sequences, roughly 47% seen once. The sample is drawn from a study of post-analysis software for immune sequencing data. Study at large: Secondary progressive, relapsing-remitting and progressive-relapsing multiple sclerosis were among the included disease courses. The study, taken as a whole, reports: Among multiple sclerosis patients, normalized Chao1 diversity was significantly below that of controls. Samples made in the same batch grouped tightly together by F measure. Controls showed lower frequencies than patients for 4 or 5 TRBV segments, and TRBV5-6, TRBV5-1 and TRBV20-1 were among these.

The receptor was derived from a girl aged 10 to 17 with multiple sclerosis. Sequenced sample: blood. This chain joins TRBV7-2 and TRBJ2-2; D gene ambiguous. The CDR3 coding sequence is TGTGCCAGCAGCTTATTCGCTCGGGCAGCTGGCGGGGAGCTGTTTTTT. This sequence encodes CASSLFARAAGGELFF.